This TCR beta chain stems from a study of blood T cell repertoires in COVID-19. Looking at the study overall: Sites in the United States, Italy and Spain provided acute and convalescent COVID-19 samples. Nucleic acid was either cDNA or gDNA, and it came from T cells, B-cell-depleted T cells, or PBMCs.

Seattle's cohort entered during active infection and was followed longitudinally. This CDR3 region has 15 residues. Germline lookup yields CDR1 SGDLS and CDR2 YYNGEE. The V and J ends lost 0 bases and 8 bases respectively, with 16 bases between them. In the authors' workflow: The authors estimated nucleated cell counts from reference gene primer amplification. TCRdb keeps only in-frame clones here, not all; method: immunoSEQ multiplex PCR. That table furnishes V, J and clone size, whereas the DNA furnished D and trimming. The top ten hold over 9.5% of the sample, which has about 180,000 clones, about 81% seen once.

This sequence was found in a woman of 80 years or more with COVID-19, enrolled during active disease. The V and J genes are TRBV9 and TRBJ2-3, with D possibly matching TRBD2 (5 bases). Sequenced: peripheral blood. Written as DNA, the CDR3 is TGTGCCAGCAGCGTAGCTCTGAGCCCAGGAGGTACGCAGTATTTT. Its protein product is CASSVALSPGGTQYF.